Presented here are 23 T cell receptor beta chains from one specimen sequenced in a study of T cell repertoires in cytomegalovirus infection. TCRdb recomputed calls from the reads with MiXCR, one row per CDR3 protein. The sample has over 250,000 distinct CDR3 sequences, about 25% seen once. Sequenced material: PBMCs. The source of these receptors is a human donor in good health (CMV status not recorded). Some clones in this sample may be carry-over from other donors' samples.

Remarks on this clonotype: A single base separates this from a much larger clone, so it may be a read error. The V call is TRBV7-2, the J call TRBJ1-5; D not resolved. The CDR3 runs 16 residues. Germline V gives CDR1 SGHTA, CDR2 FQGNSA. CDR3 nucleotide sequence: TGTGCCAGCAGCTTAGCGGTTCAGGTACCTAATCAGACCCAGCATTTT. This sequence encodes CASSLAVQVPNQTQHF.

The V call is TRBV6-6, the J call TRBJ2-1; D possibly corresponds to TRBD1 (6 bases). The CDR3 is made up of 14 amino acids. The germline gives CDR1 MNHNY, CDR2 SVGAGI (reference sequence). The germline V and J ends were trimmed by 7 bases and 6 bases, with 16 bases remaining between them. The CDR3 coding sequence is TGTGCCAGCACCGGACAGCTTAGATCCAATGAGCAGTTCTTC. This codes for CASTGQLRSNEQFF.

DNA for the CDR3: TGTGCCAGCAGCTTAGGGGGGTACAGGGGACAGAACACTGAAGCTTTCTTT. It encodes CASSLGGYRGQNTEAFF. V gene TRBV7-6 combines with J gene TRBJ1-1, with TRBD1 matching over 7 bases. The V and J ends lost 1 base and 1 base, in that order; junction bases with no gene match: 9. CDR3 length: 17 residues. CDR1 and CDR2 from the germline V gene are SGHVS and FNYEAQ.

This clonotype was seen at least ten times. The rearrangement links TRBV7-2 to TRBJ1-2; TRBD1 matches at 8 bases. J was trimmed by 8 bases and V by 9 bases; bases with no gene match: 11. CDR3 length equals 13 residues. CDR1 and CDR2 from the germline V gene are SGHTA and FQGNSA. CDR3 bases: TGTGCCAGACGGGGGGGACAGGCCGACGGCTACACCTTC. Translating gives CARRGGQADGYTF.

On this clonotype: The missing conserved phenylalanine or tryptophan at the end of this CDR3 makes a read error likely. The chain couples TRBV12-3 or TRBV12-4 to TRBJ1-1; a weak D match, TRBD1 (6 bases). V dropped 5 bases and J dropped 9 bases, with 16 bases sitting between them. The CDR3 runs 13 residues. CDR3 protein: CASSLLGGAQAFV. CDR3 nucleotide sequence: TGTGCCAGCAGTCTGCTAGGGGGGGCCCAAGCTTTCGTT.

The chain couples TRBV28 to TRBJ2-3, with 11 bases aligning to TRBD2. The CDR3 loop spans 14 amino acids. Germline V lookup: CDR1 MDHEN, CDR2 SYDVKM. V was clipped by 8 bases and J by 0 bases; unmatched bases: 1. The CDR3 spells CASLAGGSTDTQYF. In DNA form, the CDR3 reads TGTGCCAGCTTAGCGGGAGGGAGCACAGATACGCAGTATTTT.

This clonotype was found many times. This chain connects TRBV27 to TRBJ1-1; D not resolved. The CDR3 has 15 residues. Per germline, CDR1 MNHEY and CDR2 SMNVEV (reference sequence). V was shortened by 0 bases and J by 1 base, with 9 bases between the two germline ends. CDR3 loop: CASSLSAGQNTEAFF. CDR3 nucleotides: TGTGCCAGCAGTTTATCGGCAGGCCAGAACACTGAAGCTTTCTTT.

This clonotype was recorded at least ten times. The chain links TRBV11-2 to TRBJ2-7; D is undetermined. V lost 5 bases, J lost 0 bases, and 29 bases lay in between. The CDR3 loop spans 20 amino acids. Germline CDR1 reads SGHAT; CDR2 reads FQNNGV. The CDR3 is CASSPLSPAEPGISSYEQYF. CDR3 bases: TGTGCCAGCAGCCCCTTGTCTCCGGCGGAGCCAGGAATTAGCTCCTACGAGCAGTACTTC.

The chain links TRBV28 to TRBJ2-1, with 8 bases that match TRBD2. Germline CDR1 reads MDHEN; CDR2 reads SYDVKM. CDR3 length equals 13 residues. The trim removed 8 bases at V and 4 bases at J, leaving 4 bases unmatched. The CDR3 spells CASFGGGYNEQFF. CDR3 nucleotides: TGTGCCAGCTTCGGGGGGGGATACAATGAGCAGTTCTTC.

The chain is built from TRBV20-1 and TRBJ2-1; 7 bases fit TRBD1. The J segment lost 4 bases and the V segment lost 5 bases, leaving 11 bases of the junction unmatched. CDR1 and CDR2 from the germline V gene are DFQATT and SNEGSKA (reference sequence). This CDR3 has 15 residues. The CDR3 nucleotides are TGCAGTGCTGGAAAACAGGGGTCCGGGTACAATGAGCAGTTCTTC. This encodes CSAGKQGSGYNEQFF.

This clonotype was seen only a few times. The chain joins TRBV28 to TRBJ2-1, with 7 bases aligning to TRBD2. With V trimmed by 5 bases and J by 1 base, 14 bases remained unmatched. The CDR3 has 18 amino acids. Germline values: CDR1 MDHEN, CDR2 SYDVKM. CDR3: CASSARAGKGESYNEQFF. CDR3 DNA: TGTGCCAGCAGTGCGCGAGCGGGGAAAGGGGAGTCCTACAATGAGCAGTTCTTC.

As for this clonotype: One end of the junction varies from germline; a read error may be responsible. The rearrangement links TRBV28 to TRBJ2-7; tentatively, D is TRBD2 (5 bases). The V gene's germline CDR1 is MDHEN and CDR2 SYDVKM. This CDR3 region has 11 residues. The CDR3 nucleotides read TGTGACAGCAGTCGGGGTTCCGAGCAGTACTTC. This codes for CDSSRGSEQYF.

V gene TRBV19 combines with J gene TRBJ1-2; D possibly corresponds to TRBD1 (5 bases). Between the trimmed V and J ends, which lost 10 bases and 2 bases, there was a span of 17 bases. CDR3 size: 14 residues. Germline CDR1 LNHDA, CDR2 SQIVND (reference sequence). The DNA of the CDR3 is TGTGCCACCCAATTCGGGGCCAACAACTATGGCTACACCTTC. It specifies CATQFGANNYGYTF.

This clonotype was detected once. The chain combines TRBV20-1 with TRBJ2-7; D unclear. Germline-derived CDR1 and CDR2 are DFQATT and SNEGSKA (reference sequence). The CDR3 extends over 14 amino acids. Trimming left V 5 bases short and J 0 bases short, with 14 bases between. The CDR3 DNA follows: TGCAGTGCTTGGAGACTCAGGAGCTCCTACGAGCAGTACTTC. Its translation is CSAWRLRSSYEQYF.

This rearrangement joins TRBV11-3 to TRBJ2-7; D is undetermined. The germline CDR1 and CDR2 sequences are SGHNT and YENEEA. V was pared by 1 base and J by 2 bases, with 9 bases between. This CDR3 has 14 amino acids. CDR3 sequence reads: CASSLGDQTYEQYF. For the CDR3, the DNA is TGTGCCAGCAGCTTAGGTGATCAAACCTACGAGCAGTACTTC.

In its sample, this clonotype was seen many times. V is TRBV7-2 and J is TRBJ2-7; tentatively, D is TRBD1 (5 bases). Trimming removed 5 bases from V and 3 bases from J, with 17 bases in between. Germline CDR1 SGHTA, CDR2 FQGNSA. The CDR3 contains 15 residues. The chain's CDR3 is CASSPVKGASYEQYF. DNA for the CDR3: TGTGCCAGCAGCCCTGTGAAAGGGGCGAGCTACGAGCAGTACTTC.

This clonotype showed up just a few times. The chain links TRBV7-3 to TRBJ1-3, with TRBD1 identical over 7 bases. V lost 4 bases to trimming and J lost 4 bases; unmatched junction nucleotides: 4. Germline V CDR1 and CDR2: SGHTA, FQGTGA. The CDR3 runs to 14 residues. CDR3 coding DNA: TGTGCCAGCAGCTCGCAGGGGGAGGGAAACACCATATATTTT. Residues: CASSSQGEGNTIYF.

At least ten counts were recorded for this clonotype. V gene TRBV10-3 combines with J gene TRBJ1-1; a weak D match, TRBD1 (5 bases). This CDR3 is 15 amino acids long. V was pared by 0 bases and J by 6 bases, with 14 bases between. CDR1 is ENHRY, CDR2 SYGVKD, per germline. The CDR3 here is CAISESLVRGAEAFF. As DNA, the CDR3 is TGTGCCATCAGTGAGTCTTTGGTACGAGGGGCTGAAGCTTTCTTT.

The chain recombines TRBV6-2 or TRBV6-3 with TRBJ2-4; the match to TRBD2 covers 7 bases. The CDR3 runs 14 residues. Trimming removed 5 bases from V and 9 bases from J; junction bases left unmatched: 10. From germline, CDR1 is MNHEY and CDR2 SVGEGT. The CDR3 loop is CASSRPDPGGIQYF. CDR3 coding DNA: TGTGCCAGCAGTCGACCCGACCCGGGGGGCATTCAGTACTTC.

This clonotype was detected many times. V usage is TRBV7-2 and J usage is TRBJ2-6, with a possible D match to TRBD1 (6 bases). The CDR3 has 14 amino acids. The V and J ends lost 5 bases and 2 bases respectively, with 7 bases between them. Germline loops: CDR1 SGHTA, CDR2 FQGNSA. The CDR3 here is CASSHRAGANVLTF. The CDR3 DNA reads TGTGCCAGCAGCCACAGGGCTGGGGCCAACGTCCTGACTTTC.

This clonotype was counted only a few times. This chain uses TRBV7-2 with TRBJ2-1, with TRBD1 as a possible D gene (5 bases). CDR1 SGHTA and CDR2 FQGNSA come from the germline V gene. V was shortened by 2 bases and J by 8 bases, with 7 bases between the two germline ends. This CDR3 is 12 amino acids long. CDR3 in amino acids: CASSLQGYEQFF. The CDR3 DNA is TGTGCCAGCAGCTTACAGGGATATGAGCAGTTCTTC.

The sample holds many counts of this clonotype. The chain has TRBV7-2 and TRBJ2-5, with 9 bases matching TRBD2. V shed 0 bases and J 2 bases; nucleotides not matched to a gene: 4. The CDR3 spans 16 residues. The V gene's germline CDR1 is SGHTA and CDR2 FQGNSA. Written as DNA, the CDR3 is TGTGCCAGCAGCTTAGCGACTAGCGGAGGGCAAGAGACCCAGTACTTC. It codes for CASSLATSGGQETQYF.

The CDR3 is CASLGTRFGDEQYF. CDR3 sequence (DNA): TGTGCCAGCCTCGGGACGAGGTTTGGCGACGAGCAGTACTTC. This sequence joins TRBV28 and TRBJ2-7; D tentatively fits TRBD1 or TRBD2 (5 bases each). The CDR3 has 14 amino acids. Germline CDR1 MDHEN, CDR2 SYDVKM. V was cut by 8 bases and J by 5 bases, with 19 bases left in between.